Listed here are 13 T cell receptor beta chains from one sample, sequenced in a study of blood T cells in healthy people across ages. It was with a sample-barcoded 5' primer and a J-beta primer mix that a second PCR of about 7 to 12 cycles was run. TCRdb ran MiXCR on the 5' RACE reads and lists one entry per CDR3 protein. The sample lists about 650,000 distinct CDR3 sequences; over 40% were seen once. Sequencing input: blood. The source of these receptors is a woman aged 80 or older in good health.

V is TRBV12-3 or TRBV12-4 and J is TRBJ2-5; perhaps TRBD2 as D (6 bases). The CDR3 has 15 amino acids. V gave up 1 base and J gave up 1 base, with 10 bases separating them. The CDR3 sequence is CASSLETRGQETQYF. CDR3 in DNA: TGTGCCAGCAGTTTAGAGACTAGAGGCCAAGAGACCCAGTACTTC.

The V gene is TRBV7-9, the J gene TRBJ2-1; D assignment may be TRBD1 or TRBD2 (5 bases each). The V gene lost 6 bases and the J gene lost 4 bases, with 19 bases spanning the gap. Germline CDR1 is SEHNR and CDR2 is FQNEAQ (reference sequence). This CDR3 contains 16 residues. The CDR3 sequence is CASRLIGVRGYNEQFF. CDR3 sequence (DNA): TGTGCCAGCAGACTAATCGGCGTGAGGGGTTACAATGAGCAGTTCTTC.

Comment on this clonotype: Given a much more abundant clone one base away, this may be a read error. The chain employs TRBV10-3 and TRBJ2-3; D is unresolved. The CDR3 sequence is 13 residues long. Germline V CDR1 and CDR2: ENHRY, SYGVKD. Here the CDR3 reads CAISKRSTDTLYF. DNA of the CDR3: TGTGCCATCAGTAAGCGTAGCACAGATACGCTGTATTTT.

This clonotype was observed at least ten times. A much larger clone lies one base from this, so it may be a read error. The chain couples TRBV7-2 to TRBJ2-7, with 16 bases fitting TRBD2. V was pared by 2 bases and J by 7 bases, with 17 bases of the junction left unmatched. In germline, CDR1 is SGHTA, CDR2 FQGNSA. This CDR3 region has 20 residues. CDR3 protein: CASSLPPGTSGGAIRNEQYF. As DNA, the CDR3 is TGTGCCAGCAGCTTACCCCCCGGGACTAGCGGGGGGGCCATTAGAAATGAGCAGTACTTC.

This clonotype was picked up many times. This rearrangement joins TRBV27 to TRBJ2-3, with a possible D match to TRBD1 (6 bases). The CDR3 is 13 residues long. Trimming removed 6 bases from V and 2 bases from J, with 9 bases in between. Germline V gene sequence: CDR1 MNHEY, CDR2 SMNVEV (reference sequence). In DNA, the CDR3 is TGTGCCAGCAGGAGACAGGCCACAGATACGCAGTATTTT. Protein sequence: CASRRQATDTQYF.

This clonotype was counted many times. This chain uses TRBV5-1 with TRBJ2-3; 11 bases align to TRBD2. With V trimmed by 4 bases and J by 3 bases, 4 bases remained unmatched. The CDR3 covers 15 residues. Per germline, CDR1 SGHRS and CDR2 YFSETQ. The chain's CDR3 is CASSIAGGRTDTQYF. CDR3 in DNA: TGCGCCAGCAGCATAGCGGGAGGGCGGACAGATACGCAGTATTTT.

This chain links TRBV2 with TRBJ1-5, with D unresolved. Germline CDR1 and CDR2: SNHLY and FYNNEI. Trimming took off 3 bases at V and 7 bases at J, with 4 bases between the two ends. The length of the CDR3 is 11 residues. The DNA of the CDR3 is TGTGCCAGCAGTGACGACCAGCCCCAGCATTTT. Translated, it gives CASSDDQPQHF.

The V gene is TRBV20-1, the J gene TRBJ2-1, with D possibly being TRBD1 or TRBD2 (5 bases each). V lost 6 bases and J 3 bases, leaving 15 bases between the germline ends. This CDR3 is built from 14 residues. Germline CDR1 and CDR2: DFQATT and SNEGSKA (reference sequence). CDR3 sequence (DNA): TGCAGTGCCCCTCGGCCTGGGGGCTACAATGAGCAGTTCTTC. As protein: CSAPRPGGYNEQFF.

The V gene is TRBV28, the J gene TRBJ2-7; 8 positions match TRBD2. The tail of the sequence fits TRBJ2-5 better, so the J call may be wrong. Per the germline V gene, CDR1 is MDHEN and CDR2 is SYDVKM. The CDR3 loop spans 15 amino acids. CDR3 in DNA: TGTGCCAGCAGTTTATCATCAGCGGGAGAAGAGACCCAGTACTTC. Protein: CASSLSSAGEETQYF.

The rearrangement joins TRBV15 to TRBJ2-7, with TRBD2 as a possible D gene (5 bases). This CDR3 comprises 15 residues. Germline values: CDR1 LNHNV, CDR2 YYDKDF (reference sequence). Trimming took 6 bases from V and 2 from J, leaving 17 bases between them. The CDR3: CATRRTPAGAYEQYF. CDR3 bases: TGTGCCACCAGGAGGACTCCTGCCGGGGCCTACGAGCAGTACTTC.

This clonotype was detected a few times. The chain couples TRBV7-3 to TRBJ2-1; 7 nucleotides line up with TRBD1. The germline gives CDR1 SGHTA, CDR2 FQGTGA. V shed 5 bases, J shed 9 bases, and the junction held 10 bases outside the gene matches. There are 14 residues in the CDR3. CDR3 nucleotide sequence: TGTGCCAGCAGCCCGACCGGGACAGTGGGTGAGCAGTTCTTC. Amino acids: CASSPTGTVGEQFF.

This clonotype was seen ten or more times. The gene calls are TRBV20-1 and TRBJ2-7; TRBD1 aligns across 9 bases. Germline CDR1 DFQATT, CDR2 SNEGSKA (reference sequence). This CDR3 comprises 12 residues. Germline trimming cut 3 bases from V and 4 bases from J; bases unmatched to any gene: 1. Written as DNA, the CDR3 is TGCAGTGCTAGGGGACAGGGATACGAGCAGTACTTC. This translates into CSARGQGYEQYF.

This chain connects TRBV28 to TRBJ2-5; 10 positions agree with TRBD2. V shed 7 bases and J 0 bases; nucleotides not matched to a gene: 8. This CDR3 has 16 residues. Per the germline V gene, CDR1 is MDHEN and CDR2 is SYDVKM. The CDR3 bases are TGTGCCAGCAACAGCGGGGGGGCGGCGTACCAAGAGACCCAGTACTTC. This translates into CASNSGGAAYQETQYF.